The entry that follows covers one T cell receptor beta chain sequence. No antigen is known for it. The data were obtained in a study of cytomegalovirus exposure and HLA in healthy donors. Study outcomes and limitations: Follow-up analysis later connected one missense variant in DCLRE1C with trimming of TCR beta V- and J-genes. Associated with cytomegalovirus, according to the listing, were 150 to 200 TCR beta chains. Previously analyzed data showed that most TCR beta V segments were productive at a frequency of about 90% or about 30%.

There are 13 residues in the CDR3. Germline V gene data show CDR1 as MNHEY and CDR2 as SMNVEV (reference sequence). With 60 Vbeta and 13 Jbeta primers, the PCR was carried out. TCRdb's copy holds only in-frame clones and misses some; the assay was immunoSEQ multiplex PCR. This listing includes roughly 50,000 clones. Source material: PBMCs. The TCR comes from a male donor in good health and CMV-seropositive. This rearrangement joins TRBV27 to TRBJ2-5; the D gene is possibly TRBD1 (6 bases). The assigned J gene may be wrong: the sequence end matches TRBJ2-7 better. CDR3 in amino acids: CASSPTGIDEQYF. The DNA of the CDR3 is TGTGCCAGCAGTCCCACAGGGATCGACGAGCAGTACTTC.